This section outlines one TCR beta chain sequence together with its context. Its antigen is currently unknown. A second PCR of about 7 to 12 cycles used a sample-barcoded 5' primer and a J-beta primer mix. Through a template-switch adaptor with 12 random nucleotides, each cDNA molecule received a tag. One entry per CDR3 protein, called by TCRdb with MiXCR from the 5' RACE reads. This sample has about 580,000 distinct CDR3 sequences, with around 50% found just once. Germline V gene sequence: CDR1 SQVTM, CDR2 ANQGSEA. The ends were cut back, 2 bases at V and 0 bases at J, with 8 bases in the middle. CDR3 length: 14 amino acids. The data originate from a study of blood T cells in healthy people across ages. General study points: Observed TCR beta diversity per million T cells went down as age went up. This fall followed a roughly linear course with age. Both naive CD4+ cell counts and diversity were greater in long-lived donors than in aged donors.

The source material was blood. The genes are TRBV29-1 and TRBJ2-1; D not certain. The clonotype was recovered from a man older than 75 in good health. The CDR3 bases are TGCAGCGTTGAACTCAGCGCCTCCTACAATGAGCAGTTCTTC. Its protein product is CSVELSASYNEQFF.